A single sample is the source of the 26 T cell receptor beta chains below, sequenced in a study of cytomegalovirus exposure and HLA in healthy donors. In the PCR, 60 Vbeta and 13 Jbeta primers were used. Here immunoSEQ multiplex PCR was the method, and the copy in TCRdb shows in-frame clones only, minus some. This sample has 120,000 to 150,000 clones, with more than 70% found just once. Sequencing input: PBMCs. These receptors were taken from a woman aged 50 to 65 in good health and CMV-seronegative.

V usage is TRBV18 and J usage is TRBJ1-5; 7 bases fit TRBD1. Germline lookup yields CDR1 KGHSH and CDR2 LQKENI. The CDR3 is 16 amino acids. J was trimmed by 1 base and V by 2 bases; bases with no gene match: 5. In DNA, the CDR3 is TGTGCCAGCTCACCAGCGTCGACAGGGAGCAATCAGCCCCAGCATTTT. It is translated as CASSPASTGSNQPQHF.

The CDR3 spells CASSQDTGTYEQYF. As DNA, the CDR3 is TGTGCCAGCAGCCAAGATACAGGAACCTACGAGCAGTACTTC. The V gene is TRBV4-2, the J gene TRBJ2-7, with a possible D match to TRBD1 (5 bases). V lost 0 bases and J 2 bases, leaving 8 bases between the germline ends. The CDR3 loop spans 14 amino acids. Germline assignment: CDR1 LGHNA and CDR2 YNFKEQ.

The V gene is TRBV9, the J gene TRBJ2-5, with 7 positions matching TRBD2. Germline V CDR1 and CDR2: SGDLS, YYNGEE. V lost 3 bases and J lost 1; bases outside the gene matches: 6. The CDR3 loop spans 15 amino acids. CDR3 bases: TGTGCCAGCAGCGGAAGCGGGGTCCTCCAAGAGACCCAGTACTTC. It yields the protein CASSGSGVLQETQYF.

The table lists this clone with a few counts. This sample also contains other DNA sequences that code for the same CDR3. This chain uses TRBV6-5 with TRBJ2-3; 7 bases fit TRBD1. This CDR3 region has 13 residues. J gave up 1 base and V 6 bases, and 1 base lay outside the gene matches. Per germline, CDR1 MNHEY and CDR2 SVGAGI. The CDR3 sequence is CASSGQGTDTQYF. The CDR3 coding sequence is TGTGCCAGCAGCGGACAGGGCACAGATACGCAGTATTTT.

This sequence joins TRBV7-3 and TRBJ2-2, with D maybe TRBD1 (6 bases). Trimming took 4 bases from V and 5 from J, leaving 11 bases between them. CDR3 length: 14 residues. Per the germline V gene, CDR1 is SGHTA and CDR2 is FQGTGA. The CDR3 region is CASSYFTGTGELFF. The CDR3 coding sequence is TGTGCCAGCAGCTATTTTACAGGGACCGGGGAGCTGTTTTTT.

V is TRBV7-9 and J is TRBJ2-4; tentative D call: TRBD1 (7 bases). Deletions cut 4 bases from V and 3 bases from J, with 13 bases between. The CDR3 sequence is 15 residues long. The V gene's germline CDR1 is SEHNR and CDR2 FQNEAQ (reference sequence). CDR3 region: CASSSNRGGKNIQYF. The CDR3 nucleotides are TGTGCCAGCAGCTCAAACAGGGGAGGCAAAAACATTCAGTACTTC.

This clone was recorded only once. The V and J genes are TRBV5-1 and TRBJ2-3; D is unresolved. Germline CDR1 and CDR2: SGHRS and YFSETQ. Trimming removed 5 bases from V and 1 base from J, with 14 bases in between. This CDR3 contains 15 residues. The CDR3 reads CASSRASDGTDTQYF. The CDR3 DNA is TGCGCCAGCAGTCGAGCTTCTGATGGCACAGATACGCAGTATTTT.

The V call is TRBV6-5, the J call TRBJ2-7, with TRBD1 identical over 7 bases. In germline, CDR1 is MNHEY, CDR2 SVGAGI. Losses at the gene ends were 5 bases for V and 7 bases for J; bases not matched to a gene: 14. CDR3 length: 15 residues. The CDR3 DNA reads TGTGCCAGCAGTAAAAGACAGGGCTCGGGGTCGGAGCAGTACTTC. Its translation is CASSKRQGSGSEQYF.

The V and J genes are TRBV6-1 and TRBJ2-4; D possibly corresponds to TRBD1 (6 bases). Between the trimmed V and J ends, which lost 5 bases and 0 bases, there was a span of 11 bases. Germline V lookup: CDR1 MNHNS, CDR2 SASEGT. CDR3 length: 15 residues. The CDR3: CASSPVGGAKNIQYF. The CDR3 bases are TGTGCCAGCAGTCCGGTAGGGGGAGCCAAAAACATTCAGTACTTC.

V and J are TRBV9 and TRBJ1-3; 10 nucleotides match TRBD1. Germline V gene sequence: CDR1 SGDLS, CDR2 YYNGEE. CDR3 size: 14 residues. V trimming: 4 bases; J trimming: 8 bases; junction bases outside the gene matches: 6. CDR3 nucleotides: TGTGCCAGCAGCATTGGGACAGGGGTAGACACCATATATTTT. Its protein product is CASSIGTGVDTIYF.

This chain connects TRBV27 to TRBJ2-7, with D maybe TRBD2 (7 bases). CDR3 length: 13 residues. CDR1 and CDR2 (germline): MNHEY, SMNVEV (reference sequence). Trimming left V 9 bases short and J 1 base short, with 13 bases between. This chain's CDR3 is CASKQGLSYEQYF. As DNA, the CDR3 is TGTGCCAGTAAACAGGGACTATCCTACGAGCAGTACTTC.

The gene calls are TRBV5-1 and TRBJ1-2, with D uncertain. CDR3 size: 14 residues. V dropped 5 bases and J dropped 5 bases, with 16 bases sitting between them. Germline assignment: CDR1 SGHRS and CDR2 YFSETQ. CDR3: CASSPDGGLYGYTF. CDR3 DNA sequence: TGCGCCAGCAGTCCGGACGGAGGACTATATGGCTACACCTTC.

V is TRBV6-5 and J is TRBJ1-2; D is ambiguous. Per the germline V gene, CDR1 is MNHEY and CDR2 is SVGAGI. V shed 2 bases and J shed 3 bases, with 7 bases lying between them. CDR3 length: 13 amino acids. As DNA, the CDR3 is TGTGCCAGCAGTTACCTGTCAGACTATGGCTACACCTTC. This encodes CASSYLSDYGYTF.

This clone was seen more than once but under ten times. J is TRBJ1-2 and V is TRBV19; 8 bases line up with TRBD1. Trimming removed 6 bases from V and 6 bases from J; junction bases left unmatched: 9. Germline V gene lookup returns CDR1 LNHDA and CDR2 SQIVND (reference sequence). The CDR3 is 14 residues long. The CDR3 region has the DNA TGTGCCAGTAGCCCCGACAGGGGTGGGGATGGCTACACCTTC. This sequence encodes CASSPDRGGDGYTF.

There are a few counts of this clone. This chain links TRBV9 with TRBJ1-2; 7 nucleotides align to TRBD1. The CDR3 sequence is 17 residues long. Trimming removed 3 bases from V and 0 bases from J; junction bases left unmatched: 11. Looked up from germline, CDR1 is SGDLS and CDR2 is YYNGEE. In DNA form, the CDR3 reads TGTGCCAGCAGCGGAGCCGGGACAGCTCAAGCTAACTATGGCTACACCTTC. Protein: CASSGAGTAQANYGYTF.

The chain is built from TRBV9 and TRBJ1-2; 8 bases are a match to TRBD1. This CDR3 contains 14 residues. The germline gives CDR1 SGDLS, CDR2 YYNGEE. V shed 4 bases and J 3 bases; nucleotides not matched to a gene: 5. In DNA form, the CDR3 reads TGTGCCAGCAGCCGGGGACAGGACGACTATGGCTACACCTTC. Protein: CASSRGQDDYGYTF.

The J gene is TRBJ2-5, the V gene TRBV2; D may be TRBD2 (5 bases). Germline V gives CDR1 SNHLY, CDR2 FYNNEI. The CDR3 contains 13 residues. Trimming took 5 bases from V and 4 from J, leaving 11 bases between them. The CDR3 DNA sequence: TGTGCCAGCAGTCTGAGGGCTCGAGAGACCCAGTACTTC. Translation: CASSLRARETQYF.

This chain connects TRBV11-2 to TRBJ2-3; 8 bases align to TRBD2. This CDR3 region has 14 residues. J gave up 5 bases and V 4 bases, and 5 bases lay outside the gene matches. Germline values: CDR1 SGHAT, CDR2 FQNNGV. CDR3 nucleotide sequence: TGTGCCAGCAGCTCGCGGGGGGTTGGAGATACGCAGTATTTT. It translates to CASSSRGVGDTQYF.

The V and J genes are TRBV10-2 and TRBJ2-5; 7 nucleotides match TRBD2. The DNA end is more similar to TRBJ2-7, so the J call may be wrong. The CDR3 runs 14 residues. Looked up from germline, CDR1 is WSHSY and CDR2 is SAAADI. The CDR3 is CASSESGGAYEQYF. DNA of the CDR3: TGCGCCAGCAGTGAGTCGGGAGGGGCCTACGAGCAGTACTTC.

This sequence joins TRBV19 and TRBJ2-1; D gene uncertain. CDR1 is LNHDA, CDR2 SQIVND, per germline (reference sequence). The CDR3 runs 13 residues. Trimming cost V 4 bases and J 3 bases, with 7 bases left between them. The CDR3 loop is CASSRAYYNEQFF. The CDR3 nucleotides are TGTGCCAGTAGTAGGGCCTACTACAATGAGCAGTTCTTC.

This clone has a handful of counts. The chain couples TRBV7-8 to TRBJ1-6; the D is unclear. The germline V gene encodes CDR1 SGHVS and CDR2 FQNEAQ. The V gene lost 4 bases and the J gene lost 7 bases, with 11 bases spanning the gap. The CDR3 is 14 amino acids. CDR3 sequence reads: CASSSRRLNSPLHF. CDR3 bases: TGTGCCAGCAGCTCTAGACGGCTGAATTCACCCCTCCACTTT.

The chain combines TRBV21-1 with TRBJ1-5; TRBD1, the D gene given by the table, was not confirmed from the DNA. TRBV21-1 is classified as a pseudogene. The CDR3 runs 14 residues. The CDR3 loop is CASSKVDTNQPQHF. In nucleotides, the CDR3 is TGTGCCAGCAGCAAAGTGGACACAAATCAGCCCCAGCATTTT.

The rearrangement joins TRBV7-6 to TRBJ2-3, with TRBD1 identical over 10 bases. Germline CDR1 SGHVS, CDR2 FNYEAQ. This CDR3 region has 16 residues. J was trimmed by 4 bases and V by 2 bases; bases with no gene match: 6. CDR3 in amino acids: CASSLPGTGEADTQYF. The CDR3 DNA reads as TGTGCCAGCAGCTTACCCGGGACAGGGGAAGCAGATACGCAGTATTTT.

The chain has TRBV5-4 and TRBJ1-1; 7 nucleotides match TRBD1. CDR3 size: 16 residues. Germline-derived CDR1 and CDR2 are SGHNT and YYREEE (reference sequence). Trimming removed 4 bases from V and 0 bases from J; junction bases left unmatched: 9. CDR3 residues: CASSGSLGGMNTEAFF. CDR3 bases: TGTGCCAGCAGCGGAAGTCTAGGGGGCATGAACACTGAAGCTTTCTTT. Variable domain in full (rest from reference TRBV5-4 and TRBJ1-1): ETGVTQSPTHLIKTRGQQVTLRCSSQSGHNTVSWYQQALGQGPQFIFQYYREEENGRGNFPPRFSGLQFPNYSSELNVNALELDDSALYLCASSGSLGGMNTEAFFGQGTRLTVV.

The V call is TRBV30, the J call TRBJ1-6, with D maybe TRBD1 (6 bases). CDR1 and CDR2 (germline): GTSNPN, SVGIG (reference sequence). The V end lost 0 bases, the J end lost 12 bases, and 12 bases lay between the germline ends. The CDR3 has 13 residues. CDR3 in DNA: TGTGCCTGGAGTGTAGGGGGGGGTGTACCCCTCCACTTT. Its protein product is CAWSVGGGVPLHF. Full variable domain (remainder filled in from reference TRBV30 and TRBJ1-6): SQTIHQWPATLVQPVGSPLSLECTVEGTSNPNLYWYRQAAGRGLQLLFYSVGIGQISSEVPQNLSASRPQDRQFILSSKKLLLSDSGFYLCAWSVGGGVPLHFGNGTRLTVT.

This clone was recorded only once. V gene TRBV7-8 combines with J gene TRBJ1-2; 10 bases fit TRBD1. Looked up from germline, CDR1 is SGHVS and CDR2 is FQNEAQ. This CDR3 is 16 amino acids long. Germline trimming cut 2 bases from V and 2 bases from J; bases unmatched to any gene: 5. The CDR3 bases are TGTGCCAGCAGCTTACGACAGGGGGCGCACAACTATGGCTACACCTTC. Translated: CASSLRQGAHNYGYTF.